Many counts were recorded for the clone carrying this T cell receptor beta chain. This entry comes from a study of human T cells and chemical hapten exposure. Via MiXCR, TCRdb re-called the RACE reads, giving one row per CDR3 protein. The sample gives tens of thousands of distinct CDR3 sequences, about 9.3% of which show up once; 6.8% is in the top ten. The time point: patch test 2, 6 weeks after DPC sensitization. Treatment reported: therapeutic diphenylcyclopropenone sensitization with weekly scalp DPC. This clonotype was obtained from a woman aged 45-59 years with alopecia areata. Some clones in this sample may be carry-over from other donors' samples. The input for sequencing was whole blood, taken in connection with sensitization to the hapten diphenylcyclopropenone (DPC).

CDR3 bases: TGCAGCGTTGGCGGGGCTCAAGAGACCCAGTACTTC. As protein: CSVGGAQETQYF. The V and J genes are TRBV29-1 and TRBJ2-5, with a tentative D call TRBD2 (6 bases). The germline CDR1 and CDR2 sequences are SQVTM and ANQGSEA. The V end lost 4 bases, the J end lost 2 bases, and 8 bases lay between the germline ends. CDR3 size: 12 residues.